This TCR beta chain is drawn from a study of T cells in Graves' hyperthyroidism and ophthalmopathy. Study background: At the time of initial diagnosis and before any treatment, peripheral blood was collected.

TCR beta CDR3 region amplification was performed from RNA transcripts. HTBI primers were the set used in a first-round RT-PCR of the TCR CDR3. MiXCR was run by TCRdb on the multiplex PCR reads, yielding one entry per CDR3 protein. Altogether about 420,000 distinct CDR3 sequences are present, roughly an eighth being singletons, with the ten largest covering 5% to 6.5%. The study, taken as a whole, reports: Patients with ophthalmopathy were separated from those with stable hyperthyroidism by a 13 V-J model.

CDR1 and CDR2 from the germline V gene are SNHLY and FYNNEI. V was clipped by 3 bases and J by 4 bases, with 10 bases between them. This CDR3 contains 14 residues. In regard to this clonotype: Its antigen is not known.

The TCR sequence derives from a woman aged 18-29 years with Graves' hyperthyroidism. Sequences were obtained from blood. The rearrangement joins TRBV2 to TRBJ1-5; D is undetermined. CDR3 loop: CASSEANRNQPQHF. The DNA of the CDR3 is TGTGCCAGCAGTGAGGCTAATCGAAATCAGCCCCAGCATTTT. Supplemented by reference TRBV2 and TRBJ1-5, the full variable domain reads EPEVTQTPSHQVTQMGQEVILRCVPISNHLYFYWYRQILGQKVEFLVSFYNNEISEKSEIFDDQFSVERPDGSNFTLKIRSTKLEDSAMYFCASSEANRNQPQHFGDGTRLSIL.